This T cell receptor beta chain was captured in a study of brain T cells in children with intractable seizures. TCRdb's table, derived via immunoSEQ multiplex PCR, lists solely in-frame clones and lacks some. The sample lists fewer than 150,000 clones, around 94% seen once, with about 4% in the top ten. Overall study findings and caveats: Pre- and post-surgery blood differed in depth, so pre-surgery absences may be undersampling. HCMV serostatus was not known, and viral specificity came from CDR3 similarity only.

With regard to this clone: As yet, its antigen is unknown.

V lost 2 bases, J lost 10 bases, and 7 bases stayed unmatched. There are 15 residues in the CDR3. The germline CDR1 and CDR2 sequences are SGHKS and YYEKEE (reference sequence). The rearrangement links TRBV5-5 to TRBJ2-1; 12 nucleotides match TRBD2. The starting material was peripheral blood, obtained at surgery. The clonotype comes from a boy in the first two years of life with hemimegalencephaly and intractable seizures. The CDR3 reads CASSFGLAGKREQFF. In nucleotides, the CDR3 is TGTGCCAGCAGCTTCGGACTAGCGGGAAAAAGAGAGCAGTTCTTC.